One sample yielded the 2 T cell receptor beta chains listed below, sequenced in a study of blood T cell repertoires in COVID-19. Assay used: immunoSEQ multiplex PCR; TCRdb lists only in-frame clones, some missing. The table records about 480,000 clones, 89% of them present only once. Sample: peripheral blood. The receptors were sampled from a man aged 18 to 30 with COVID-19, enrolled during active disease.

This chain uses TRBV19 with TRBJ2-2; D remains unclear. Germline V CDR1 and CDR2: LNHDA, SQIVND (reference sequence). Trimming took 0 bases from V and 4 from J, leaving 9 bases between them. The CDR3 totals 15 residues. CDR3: CASSIDHRVTGELFF. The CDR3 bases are TGTGCCAGTAGTATAGACCACAGAGTCACCGGGGAGCTGTTTTTT.

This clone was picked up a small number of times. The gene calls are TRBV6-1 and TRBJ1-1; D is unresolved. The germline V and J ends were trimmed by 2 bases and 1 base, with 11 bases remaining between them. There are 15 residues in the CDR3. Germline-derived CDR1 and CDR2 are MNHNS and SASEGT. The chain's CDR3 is CASSENWGENTEAFF. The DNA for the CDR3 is TGTGCCAGCAGTGAAAACTGGGGAGAGAACACTGAAGCTTTCTTT.